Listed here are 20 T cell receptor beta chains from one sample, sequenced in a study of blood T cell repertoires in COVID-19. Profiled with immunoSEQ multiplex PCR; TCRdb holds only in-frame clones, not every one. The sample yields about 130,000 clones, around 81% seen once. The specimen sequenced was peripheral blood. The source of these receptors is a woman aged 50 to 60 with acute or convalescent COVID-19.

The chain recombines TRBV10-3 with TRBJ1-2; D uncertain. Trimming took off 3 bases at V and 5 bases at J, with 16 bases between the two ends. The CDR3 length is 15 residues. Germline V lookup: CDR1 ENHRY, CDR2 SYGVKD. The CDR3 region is CAISDGGMRAYGYTF. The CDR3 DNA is TGTGCCATCAGTGACGGAGGGATGAGGGCTTATGGCTACACCTTC.

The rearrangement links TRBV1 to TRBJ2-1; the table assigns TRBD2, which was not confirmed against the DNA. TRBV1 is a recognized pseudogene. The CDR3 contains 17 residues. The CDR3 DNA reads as TGCACCAGCAGCCAAGATTTAAAGCGGGGGGGCTTATATGAGCAGTTCTTC. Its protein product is CTSSQDLKRGGLYEQFF.

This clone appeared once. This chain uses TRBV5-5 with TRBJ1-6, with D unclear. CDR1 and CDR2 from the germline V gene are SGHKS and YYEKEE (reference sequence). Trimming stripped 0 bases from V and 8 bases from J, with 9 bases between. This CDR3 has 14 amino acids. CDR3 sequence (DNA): TGTGCCAGCAGCTTGGTGGCAGTGGATTCACCCCTCCACTTT. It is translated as CASSLVAVDSPLHF.

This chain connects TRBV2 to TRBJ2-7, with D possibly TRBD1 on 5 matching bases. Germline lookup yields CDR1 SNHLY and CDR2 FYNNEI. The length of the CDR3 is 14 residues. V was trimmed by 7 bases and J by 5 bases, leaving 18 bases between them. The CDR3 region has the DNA TGTGCCAGCAATCTTTGGGGCCAAAGGGACGAGCAGTACTTC. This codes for CASNLWGQRDEQYF.

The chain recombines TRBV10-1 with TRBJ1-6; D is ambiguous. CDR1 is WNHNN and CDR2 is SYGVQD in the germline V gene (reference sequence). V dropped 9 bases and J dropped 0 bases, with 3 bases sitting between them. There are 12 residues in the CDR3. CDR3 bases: TGCGCCAGTAGCTCCTATAATTCACCCCTCCACTTT. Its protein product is CASSSYNSPLHF.

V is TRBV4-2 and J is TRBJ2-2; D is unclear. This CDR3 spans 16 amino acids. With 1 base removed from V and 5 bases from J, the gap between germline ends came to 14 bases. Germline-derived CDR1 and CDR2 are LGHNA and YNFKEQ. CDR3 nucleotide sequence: TGTGCCAGCAGCCAAGTTTATGTTGGAGAAACCGGGGAGCTGTTTTTT. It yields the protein CASSQVYVGETGELFF.

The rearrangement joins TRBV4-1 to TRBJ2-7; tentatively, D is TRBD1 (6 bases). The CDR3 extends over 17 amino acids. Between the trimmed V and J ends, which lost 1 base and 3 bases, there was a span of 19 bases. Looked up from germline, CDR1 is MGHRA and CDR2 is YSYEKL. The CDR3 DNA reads TGCGCCAGCAGCCAAGTAGGAGGTGGACAGTTATTCTACGAGCAGTACTTC. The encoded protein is CASSQVGGGQLFYEQYF.

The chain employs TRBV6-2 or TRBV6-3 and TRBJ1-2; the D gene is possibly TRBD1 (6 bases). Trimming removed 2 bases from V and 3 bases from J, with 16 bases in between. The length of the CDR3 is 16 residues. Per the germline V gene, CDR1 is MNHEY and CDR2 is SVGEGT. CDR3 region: CASSYAGGGRDYGYTF. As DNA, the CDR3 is TGTGCCAGCAGTTACGCTGGGGGGGGGCGCGACTATGGCTACACCTTC.

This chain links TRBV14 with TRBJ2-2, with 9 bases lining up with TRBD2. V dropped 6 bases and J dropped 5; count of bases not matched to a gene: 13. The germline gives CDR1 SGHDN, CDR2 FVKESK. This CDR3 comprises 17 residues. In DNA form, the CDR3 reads TGTGCCAGCAGTCGCAAGTCTGGGACTAGCAGTACCGGGGAGCTGTTTTTT. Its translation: CASSRKSGTSSTGELFF.

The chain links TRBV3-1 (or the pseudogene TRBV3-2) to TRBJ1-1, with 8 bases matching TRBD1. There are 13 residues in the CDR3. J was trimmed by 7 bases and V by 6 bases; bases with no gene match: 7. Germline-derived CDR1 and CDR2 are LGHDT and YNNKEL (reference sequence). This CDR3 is CASRDRGVGEAFF. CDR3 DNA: TGTGCCAGCAGAGACAGGGGAGTTGGTGAAGCTTTCTTT.

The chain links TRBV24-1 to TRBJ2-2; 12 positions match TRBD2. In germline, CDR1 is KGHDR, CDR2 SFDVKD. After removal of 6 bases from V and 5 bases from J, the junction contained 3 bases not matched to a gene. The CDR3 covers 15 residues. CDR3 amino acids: CATSRLAGDTGELFF. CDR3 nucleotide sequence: TGTGCCACCAGTCGACTAGCGGGAGATACCGGGGAGCTGTTTTTT.

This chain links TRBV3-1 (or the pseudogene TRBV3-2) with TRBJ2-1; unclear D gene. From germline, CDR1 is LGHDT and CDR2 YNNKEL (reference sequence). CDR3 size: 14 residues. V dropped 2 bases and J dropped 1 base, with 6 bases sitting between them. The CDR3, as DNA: TGTGCCAGCAGCCAAACAAAGTCCTACAATGAGCAGTTCTTC. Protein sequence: CASSQTKSYNEQFF.

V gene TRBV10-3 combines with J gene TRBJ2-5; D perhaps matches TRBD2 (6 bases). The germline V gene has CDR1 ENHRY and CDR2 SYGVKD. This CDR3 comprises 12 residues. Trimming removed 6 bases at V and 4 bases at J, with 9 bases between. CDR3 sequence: CAISSGGETQYF. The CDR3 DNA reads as TGTGCCATCAGCTCCGGGGGAGAGACCCAGTACTTC.

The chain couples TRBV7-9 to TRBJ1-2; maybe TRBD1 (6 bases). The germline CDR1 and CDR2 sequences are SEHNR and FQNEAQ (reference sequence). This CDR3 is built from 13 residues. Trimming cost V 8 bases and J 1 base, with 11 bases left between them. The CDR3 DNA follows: TGTGCCAGCGTCCGGGACAATAACTATGGCTACACCTTC. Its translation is CASVRDNNYGYTF.

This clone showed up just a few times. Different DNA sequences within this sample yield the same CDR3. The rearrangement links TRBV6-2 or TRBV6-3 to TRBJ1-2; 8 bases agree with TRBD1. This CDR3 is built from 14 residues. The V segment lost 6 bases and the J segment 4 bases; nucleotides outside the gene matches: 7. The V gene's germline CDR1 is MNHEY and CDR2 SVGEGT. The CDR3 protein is CASSSGQGGYGYTF. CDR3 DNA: TGTGCCAGCAGCTCCGGACAGGGAGGCTATGGCTACACCTTC.

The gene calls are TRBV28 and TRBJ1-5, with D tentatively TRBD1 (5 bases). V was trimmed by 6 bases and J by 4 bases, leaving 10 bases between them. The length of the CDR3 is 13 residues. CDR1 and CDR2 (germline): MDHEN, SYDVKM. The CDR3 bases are TGTGCCAGCAGATGGACATTTAATCAGCCCCAGCATTTT. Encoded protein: CASRWTFNQPQHF. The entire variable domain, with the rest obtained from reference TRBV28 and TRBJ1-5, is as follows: DVKVTQSSRYLVKRTGEKVFLECVQDMDHENMFWYRQDPGLGLRLIYFSYDVKMKEKGDIPEGYSVSREKKERFSLILESASTNQTSMYLCASRWTFNQPQHFGDGTRLSIL.

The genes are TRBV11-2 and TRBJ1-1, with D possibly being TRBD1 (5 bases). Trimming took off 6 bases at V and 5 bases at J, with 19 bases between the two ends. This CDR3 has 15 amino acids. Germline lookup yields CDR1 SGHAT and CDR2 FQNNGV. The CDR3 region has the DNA TGTGCCAGCAGAACCTACAGGCAGGGTATGACTGAAGCTTTCTTT. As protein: CASRTYRQGMTEAFF.

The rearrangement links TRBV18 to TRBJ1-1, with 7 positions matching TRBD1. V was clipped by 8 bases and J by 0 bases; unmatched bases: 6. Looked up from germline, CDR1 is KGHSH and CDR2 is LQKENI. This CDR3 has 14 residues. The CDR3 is CASGGQAMNTEAFF. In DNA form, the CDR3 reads TGTGCCAGCGGCGGACAGGCCATGAACACTGAAGCTTTCTTT.

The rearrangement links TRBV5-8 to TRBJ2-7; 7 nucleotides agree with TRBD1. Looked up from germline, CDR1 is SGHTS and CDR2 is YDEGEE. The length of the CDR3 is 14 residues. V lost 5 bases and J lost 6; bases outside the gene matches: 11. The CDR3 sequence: CASSSRQGLAEQYF. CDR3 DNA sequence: TGTGCCAGCAGTTCCCGACAGGGTCTCGCCGAGCAGTACTTC.

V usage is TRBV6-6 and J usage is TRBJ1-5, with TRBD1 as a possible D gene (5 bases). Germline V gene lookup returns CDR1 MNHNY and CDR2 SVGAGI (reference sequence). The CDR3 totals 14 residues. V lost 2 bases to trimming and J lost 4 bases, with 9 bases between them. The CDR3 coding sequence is TGTGCCAGCAGTTACGGGGCTGGGAATCAGCCCCAGCATTTT. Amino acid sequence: CASSYGAGNQPQHF.